This entry describes one T cell receptor beta chain. The antigen is unknown. The data were obtained in a study of T-cell memory formation after mild COVID-19. Study results and caveats: Several responding clones turned up in pre-infection memory, indicating that cross-reactive memory may have taken part. SARS-CoV-2 specificity was not confirmed for second-wave clones peaking on day 37.

This CDR3 has 14 amino acids. The germline V gene has CDR1 SEHNR and CDR2 FQNEAQ (reference sequence). J was trimmed by 8 bases and V by 5 bases; bases with no gene match: 6. TCRdb recomputed calls from the 5' RACE reads with MiXCR, one row per CDR3 protein. In the table there are about 350,000 distinct CDR3 sequences, about 13% of which are singletons. The rearrangement links TRBV7-9 to TRBJ2-1, with 10 bases lining up with TRBD1. This clonotype originated in a man between 18 and 35 years old who had mild COVID-19 (a few samples of this study predate the infection). Cell type and time point are not known. The specimen sequenced was PBMCs or a T cell subset sorted from them (not recorded which). The CDR3 nucleotides are TGTGCCAGCAGCCTCGGACAGGGGGTTTATGAGCAGTTCTTC. Its protein is CASSLGQGVYEQFF.